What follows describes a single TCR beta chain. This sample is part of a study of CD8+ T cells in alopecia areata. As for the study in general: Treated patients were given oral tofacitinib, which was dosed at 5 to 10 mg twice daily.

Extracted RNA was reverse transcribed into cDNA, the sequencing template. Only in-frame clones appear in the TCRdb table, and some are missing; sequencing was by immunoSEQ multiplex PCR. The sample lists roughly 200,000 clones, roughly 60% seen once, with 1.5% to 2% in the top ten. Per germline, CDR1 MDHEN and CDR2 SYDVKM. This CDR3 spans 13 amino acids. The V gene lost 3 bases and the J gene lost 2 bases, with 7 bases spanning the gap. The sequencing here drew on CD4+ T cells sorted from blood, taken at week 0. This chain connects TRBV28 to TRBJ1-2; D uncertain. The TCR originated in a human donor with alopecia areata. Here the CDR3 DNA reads TGTGCCAGCAGTTTTTCTAGGAACTATGGCTACACCTTC. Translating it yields CASSFSRNYGYTF.